These 6 T cell receptor beta chains were sequenced from one sample in a study of blood T cell repertoires in COVID-19. Method: immunoSEQ multiplex PCR; TCRdb's copy keeps in-frame clones and lacks some. This sample has about 100,000 clones, with approximately 86% found just once. Sequences were obtained from peripheral blood. All receptors derive from a human donor in a cohort sampled during active COVID-19.

The chain uses TRBV28 and TRBJ1-5, with D possibly TRBD1 on 6 matching bases. The CDR3 length is 13 residues. V lost 10 bases and J 0 bases, leaving 10 bases between the germline ends. Germline V lookup: CDR1 MDHEN, CDR2 SYDVKM. This CDR3 reads CATTGNSNQPQHF. The CDR3 nucleotides are TGTGCCACTACAGGGAATAGCAATCAGCCCCAGCATTTT.

This chain connects TRBV7-9 to TRBJ2-3; TRBD1 might be the D (6 bases). Per germline, CDR1 SEHNR and CDR2 FQNEAQ (reference sequence). Trimming left V 0 bases short and J 6 bases short, with 13 bases between. The CDR3 runs 15 residues. The DNA for the CDR3 is TGTGCCAGCAGCTTAGCAGGGGATAGGGGGGATACGCAGTATTTT. This codes for CASSLAGDRGDTQYF.

This rearrangement joins TRBV7-9 to TRBJ2-1, with D possibly being TRBD2 (6 bases). Trimming cost V 1 base and J 9 bases, with 13 bases left between them. Per the germline V gene, CDR1 is SEHNR and CDR2 is FQNEAQ (reference sequence). The length of the CDR3 is 14 residues. DNA for the CDR3: TGTGCCAGCAGCTTAGTCGGGAGCGCCCGTGAGCAGTTCTTC. Translating gives CASSLVGSAREQFF.

The V and J genes are TRBV5-1 and TRBJ2-3; D perhaps matches TRBD2 (5 bases). Trimming removed 3 bases from V and 1 base from J, with 9 bases in between. This CDR3 region has 14 residues. In germline, CDR1 is SGHRS, CDR2 YFSETQ. This CDR3 reads CASSSPRGTDTQYF. CDR3 DNA sequence: TGCGCCAGCAGCTCCCCGAGGGGCACAGATACGCAGTATTTT. Based on the CDR3 plus reference TRBV5-1 and TRBJ2-3, the full variable domain is KAGVTQTPRYLIKTRGQQVTLSCSPISGHRSVSWYQQTPGQGLQFLFEYFSETQRNKGNFPGRFSGRQFSNSRSEMNVSTLELGDSALYLCASSSPRGTDTQYFGPGTRLTVL.

In its sample, this clone was seen once. The CDR3 DNA reads TGTGCCAGCAAAATTGACAGGGGTGGCACTGAAGCTTTCTTT. Translating it yields CASKIDRGGTEAFF. The V and J genes are TRBV6-5 and TRBJ1-1, with 8 bases matching TRBD1. The CDR3 has 14 amino acids. Germline V gene data show CDR1 as MNHEY and CDR2 as SVGAGI. Unmatched junction bases numbered 8, after V lost 7 bases and J lost 4 bases.

This clone was recorded only once. This chain links TRBV11-2 with TRBJ2-7, with a possible D match to TRBD2 (6 bases). Germline lookup yields CDR1 SGHAT and CDR2 FQNNGV. This CDR3 is built from 13 residues. V lost 0 bases and J lost 5, with 8 bases in between. CDR3 nucleotides: TGTGCCAGCAGCTTAGATCGGGGGAACGAGCAGTACTTC. Its translation is CASSLDRGNEQYF.